This T cell receptor (beta chain) was sequenced during a study of blood T cell repertoires in COVID-19. Study overall: The samples span acute and convalescent COVID-19 from the United States, Italy and Spain.

Original handling: Amplification of reference gene primers provided the estimated nucleated cell counts. Clones were sequenced by immunoSEQ multiplex PCR, and TCRdb holds only the in-frame ones, with some missing. From that table come the V and J calls and clone size; the DNA was used to work out D and trimming. This sample has more than 300,000 clones; 70% to 90% occur once, and the top ten carry under 6.5%. The clonotype originates from a man aged 18 to 30 who had recovered from COVID-19. The sample consisted of peripheral blood.

DNA of the CDR3: TGTGCCAGCAGGATGGACAGGGGAGAAAATTCACCCCTCCACTTT. Translation: CASRMDRGENSPLHF. The gene calls are TRBV6-5 and TRBJ1-6, with TRBD1 identical over 9 bases. Germline V gene lookup returns CDR1 MNHEY and CDR2 SVGAGI. The CDR3 sequence is 15 residues long. V shed 6 bases and J 7 bases; nucleotides not matched to a gene: 7.